This is a list of T cell receptor beta chains from one sample in a study of technical replicates of blood from several donors. Sequencing was performed with immunoSEQ multiplex PCR; in TCRdb, only in-frame clones are kept and a portion is missing. This sample has tens of thousands of clones, with approximately 86% found just once. The sequenced material came from PBMCs. These receptors all stem from a human donor in good health. Some clones in this sample may be carry-over from other donors' samples. CDR3s include the opening cysteine and the closing phenylalanine or tryptophan. The order of the fields is J gene, D gene, clone size, V gene, CDR3 DNA, CDR3 protein. A D gene is named only where the DNA matches it firmly. The size field is filled for only some rows; it gives once, few, many or a size class.

TRBJ2-2 TRBD2 few TRBV5-6 TGTGCCAGCAGCTCCCTAGCGGGAGCGGACACCGGGGAGCTGTTTTTT CASSSLAGADTGELFF
TRBJ1-2 - - TRBV5-1 TGCGCCAGCAGCCCGGACAGAGGGGGCTACACCTTC CASSPDRGGYTF
TRBJ2-1 - - TRBV4-1 TGCGCCAGCAGCCTGCCGGGGGTGCAGTTCTTC CASSLPGVQFF
TRBJ2-5 TRBD1 - TRBV5-1 TGCGCCAGCAGCCAAGGGACAGGGCGTCGAGAGACCCAGTACTTC CASSQGTGRRETQYF
TRBJ2-7 - - TRBV30 TGTGCCTGGAGTGGCGGGGTTTCCATTTTATCCTACGAGCAGTACTTC CAWSGGVSILSYEQYF
TRBJ2-7 TRBD2 - TRBV6-5 TGTGCCAGCAGTTACGGCGGGGGGGCGTCCGAGCAGTACTTC CASSYGGGASEQYF
TRBJ1-1 TRBD1 - TRBV7-9 TGTGCCAGCAGCACGACAGGGACTTTGACTGAAGCTTTCTTT CASSTTGTLTEAFF
TRBJ2-5 TRBD2 - TRBV5-4 TGTGCCAGCAGCTTGAGGGGCGGGAGGGGAAGAGAGACCCAGTACTTC CASSLRGGRGRETQYF
TRBJ2-1 - - TRBV4-3 TGCGCCAGCAGCCGCTTACTAGTGAATGAGCAGTTCTTC CASSRLLVNEQFF
TRBJ2-7 - - TRBV28 TGTGCCACCGCAGGGGAAGGAAGCTACGAGCAGTACTTC CATAGEGSYEQYF
TRBJ1-1 - - TRBV5-1 TGCGCCAGCAGGCCCGGGGGGGGGACTGAAGCTTTCTTT CASRPGGGTEAFF
TRBJ1-2 - - TRBV7-9 TGTGCCAGCAGCGGGAACAGGTTCCTAGCTAACTATGGCTACACCTTC CASSGNRFLANYGYTF
TRBJ1-5 - - TRBV4-1 TGCGCCAGCAGCCAAGGAGGGGGGGGTTACAATCAGCCCCAGCATTTT CASSQGGGGYNQPQHF
TRBJ1-1 TRBD1 - TRBV7-6 TGTGCCAGCGGATTGGGAGACAGGGTCACTGAAGCTTTCTTT CASGLGDRVTEAFF
TRBJ2-5 - - TRBV7-6 TGTGCCAGCAGCCGCCGGGACCAAGAGACCCAGTACTTC CASSRRDQETQYF
TRBJ1-1 - - TRBV9 TGTGCCAGCAGCGTAGATTCCCACGGGAGCGCTGAAGCTTTCTTT CASSVDSHGSAEAFF
TRBJ1-2 - - TRBV5-1 TGCGCCAGCAGCTCGACTACACAGCGCGGCTACACCTTC CASSSTTQRGYTF
TRBJ2-7 TRBD1 - TRBV23-1 TGCGCCAGCAGTCAACTAGGACAGGGCAGGAAGTACGAGCAGTACTTC CASSQLGQGRKYEQYF
TRBJ1-2 TRBD1 - TRBV7-9 TGTGCCAGCAGCCTCGGACAGGGCAATGGCTACACCTTC CASSLGQGNGYTF
TRBJ2-5 - - TRBV5-4 TGTGCCAGCAGCGCGGGCCTAGCGCAAGAGACCCAGTACTTC CASSAGLAQETQYF
TRBJ2-2 TRBD2 once TRBV10-3 TGTGCCATCAGTTCTAGCGGGAACACCGGGGAGCTGTTTTTT CAISSSGNTGELFF
TRBJ2-7 TRBD1 - TRBV7-9 TGTGCCAGCAGCTTATTTGGGCTATCACAGGGGTACGAGCAGTACTTC CASSLFGLSQGYEQYF
TRBJ2-5 - once TRBV2 TGTGCCAGCATTTTATTGGTAGGGGAAGAGACCCAGTACTTC CASILLVGEETQYF
TRBJ1-4 - once TRBV4-1 TGCGCCAGCAGCCAAGATAGGAGCCTTAATGAAAAACTGTTTTTT CASSQDRSLNEKLFF
TRBJ1-4 - - TRBV19 TGTGCCAGTAGTCGGTACGACAGTGCTACTAATGAAAAACTGTTTTTT CASSRYDSATNEKLFF
TRBJ2-1 TRBD2 - TRBV27 TGTGCCAGCAGTCCTCCCCCGGGGCTAGCGGGGCCACACTCCTACAATGAGCAGTTCTTC CASSPPPGLAGPHSYNEQFF
TRBJ1-1 TRBD1 - TRBV2 TGTGCCAGCAAGGAACAGGGGACCCTCACTGAAGCTTTCTTT CASKEQGTLTEAFF
TRBJ1-5 TRBD1 - TRBV4-1 TGCGCCAGCAGCCCACCAGGGGGGAGCTTTGGTCAGCCCCAGCATTTT CASSPPGGSFGQPQHF
TRBJ2-5 TRBD2 - TRBV9 TGTGCCAGCAGCCCTTCAATACTAGCGGGGACTCAAGAGACCCAGTACTTC CASSPSILAGTQETQYF
TRBJ1-1 TRBD1 few TRBV29-1 TGCAGCGTAGGACAGGGAGGCACTGAAGCTTTCTTT CSVGQGGTEAFF
TRBJ1-1 - - TRBV30 TGTGCCTGGGACGTCAGGGGACGGGGCCAAGCTTTCTTT CAWDVRGRGQAFF
TRBJ2-2 - - TRBV5-6 TGTGCCAGCAGCTTGGGATCTAGCGGGGAGCTGTTTTTT CASSLGSSGELFF
TRBJ2-7 TRBD2 - TRBV18 TGTGCCAGCTCACCCCCAGAAGGACTAGTAGGGGAGCAGTACTTC CASSPPEGLVGEQYF
TRBJ2-2 TRBD1 - TRBV7-8 TGTGCCAGCAGCTTATGGGGACAGGTTACCGGGGAGCTGTTTTTT CASSLWGQVTGELFF
TRBJ2-7 TRBD1 - TRBV6-6 TGTGCCAGCAGTCCCGGGACAGGGACGTTCACCGAGCAGTACTTC CASSPGTGTFTEQYF
TRBJ1-2 - - TRBV6-5 TGTGCCAGCAGTTACTCCTTAGGGGCTAGCTATGGCTACACCTTC CASSYSLGASYGYTF
TRBJ1-2 - - TRBV6-5 TGTGCCAGCAAGAGCTTTAACTATGGCTACACCTTC CASKSFNYGYTF
TRBJ1-5 - - TRBV15 TGTGCCACCCAAAAGACGGACTATAGCAATCAGCCCCAGCATTTT CATQKTDYSNQPQHF
TRBJ2-1 - - TRBV4-2 TGTGCCAGCAGCCAACGACTTACCGCTGAGCAGTTCTTC CASSQRLTAEQFF
TRBJ2-1 - - TRBV19 TGTGCCAGTAGTACCCCAGTCTCCTACAATGAGCAGTTCTTC CASSTPVSYNEQFF
TRBJ2-2 TRBD2 - TRBV5-1 TGCGCCAGCAGCTTAAATAGCGGGTGGGGCACCGGGGAGCTGTTTTTT CASSLNSGWGTGELFF
TRBJ1-6 - few TRBV19 TGTGCCAGTAGTATCGGAGGGGCCGAGAATTCACCCCTCCACTTT CASSIGGAENSPLHF
TRBJ1-2 TRBD1 once TRBV10-3 TGTGCCATCAGTGTGGACAGGGTGGTAAATGGCTACACCTTC CAISVDRVVNGYTF
TRBJ2-5 - once TRBV15 TGTGCCACCAGCAGTCCAAGTGGCTTCCAAGAGACCCAGTACTTC CATSSPSGFQETQYF
TRBJ1-4 - - TRBV15 TGTGCCACCAGCAGAGATCAGGGACATAATGAAAAACTGTTTTTT CATSRDQGHNEKLFF
TRBJ1-2 - - TRBV30 TGTGCCTGGAGTACCCAGGGTTATCATGGCTACACCTTC CAWSTQGYHGYTF
TRBJ2-7 - - TRBV7-9 TGTGCCAGCAGGGAGGGGTTCGCCTACGAGCAGTACTTC CASREGFAYEQYF
TRBJ1-2 TRBD1 - TRBV2 TGTGCCAGCAGCGCAGGGGGCGCTTCTGATGGCTACACCTTC CASSAGGASDGYTF
TRBJ2-1 - - TRBV7-6 TGTGCCAGCAGCACCAGAGGACTACTTTACAATGAGCAGTTCTTC CASSTRGLLYNEQFF
TRBJ1-4 TRBD1 once TRBV5-1 TGCGCCAGCAGCCCAGGGACAGGTCTTAATGAAAAACTGTTTTTT CASSPGTGLNEKLFF
TRBJ2-7 - - TRBV21-1 TGTGCCAGCAGCAAAGCCGGGACAGGGGAACCCCCCTACGAGCAGTACTTC CASSKAGTGEPPYEQYF
TRBJ2-1 TRBD2 - TRBV5-1 TGCGCCAGCCGCGGACTAGCGGAGTCCTACAATGAGCAGTTCTTC CASRGLAESYNEQFF
TRBJ1-3 TRBD1 - TRBV6-1 TGTGCCAGCCGACAGGGTTGGTCTGGAAACACCATATATTTT CASRQGWSGNTIYF
TRBJ2-7 TRBD2 - TRBV4-2 TGTGCCAGCAGCCAAATAGCGGGGGACTCCTACGAGCAGTACTTC CASSQIAGDSYEQYF
TRBJ2-2 - few TRBV5-6 TGTGCCAGCACCGCACTTAGGAGCGCCGGGGAGCTGTTTTTT CASTALRSAGELFF
TRBJ2-3 - - TRBV7-2 TGTGCCAGCAGCCGGTGGGGGGGGGCCGTCCCAGATACGCAGTATTTT CASSRWGGAVPDTQYF
TRBJ2-7 - - TRBV29-1 TGCAGCCGGTCCAGGTTCGCCTACGAGCAGTACTTC CSRSRFAYEQYF